The present TCR beta chain was sequenced within a study of cytomegalovirus exposure and HLA in healthy donors. The PCR contained 60 Vbeta and 13 Jbeta primers. Only in-frame clones appear in the TCRdb table, and some are missing; sequencing was by immunoSEQ multiplex PCR. The sample consists of about 120,000 clones, 60% to 80% of them appearing once. The CDR3 covers 14 residues. Germline CDR1 and CDR2: SNHLY and FYNNEI. J lost 2 bases, V lost 3 bases, and 4 bases had no gene match. Material: PBMCs. The receptor was isolated from a man younger than 45 in good health and CMV-seronegative. J is TRBJ2-7 and V is TRBV2; 7 bases line up with TRBD2. This CDR3 reads CASSEQGTTYEQYF. CDR3 DNA sequence: TGTGCCAGCAGTGAGCAAGGGACTACCTACGAGCAGTACTTC.